This passage covers 30 T cell receptor beta chains from one sample sequenced in a study of T cells after posttransplantation cyclophosphamide (dated by TCRdb to 2016 to 2017). In the paper's terms, the time point label means: posttransplant day relative to BM transplant. The sample's treatment or condition, from its label and the paper: high-dose cyclophosphamide on days +3 and +4 as single-agent GVHD prophylaxis. Patients in the PTCy group got busulfan and fludarabine conditioning, a marrow graft from a related or unrelated donor, and cyclophosphamide on days +3 and +4. Libraries were made using the immunoSEQ multiplex PCR assay. Entries here come from immuneACCESS through TCRdb and include only in-frame sequences with V and J called. Some clones fail to appear in such tables; in the studies checked, an unresolved V gene covers under half of the shortfall, and the cause of the remainder is unknown. Listed for this sample are more than 3,000 clones, none observed only a single time. The biggest ten clones account for around 32% of the sample.

This specimen consisted of PBMCs, obtained after allogeneic stem cell transplant with posttransplant cyclophosphamide. The receptors shown here come from a male patient in his thirties who received an allogeneic stem cell transplant from a related donor, was CMV-positive, and had acute GVHD only. Post transplant, some T cells may arise from the graft donor.

This clone was recorded at least ten times. The rearrangement joins TRBV7-9 to TRBJ1-5; maybe TRBD1 (5 bases). The CDR3 extends over 13 amino acids. CDR1 and CDR2 (germline): SEHNR, FQNEAQ (reference sequence). V was shortened by 5 bases and J by 7 bases, with 12 bases between the two germline ends. Here the CDR3 DNA reads TGTGCCAGCAGCAGAGAGGGGTCGCAGCCCCAGCATTTT. Its protein product is CASSREGSQPQHF. Full variable domain (outside the CDR3, taken from reference TRBV7-9 and TRBJ1-5): DTGVSQNPRHKITKRGQNVTFRCDPISEHNRLYWYRQTLGQGPEFLTYFQNEAQLEKSRLLSDRFSAERPKGSFSTLEIQRTEQGDSAMYLCASSREGSQPQHFGDGTRLSIL.

This clone was picked up many times. This chain links TRBV7-9 with TRBJ2-5; 9 nucleotides line up with TRBD1. The CDR3 sequence is 15 residues long. CDR1 and CDR2 (germline): SEHNR, FQNEAQ (reference sequence). V trimming: 1 base; J trimming: 2 bases; junction bases outside the gene matches: 2. The CDR3 bases are TGTGCCAGCAGCTTAGGGGACAGGGTGCAAGAGACCCAGTACTTC. It is translated as CASSLGDRVQETQYF.

This clone was detected ten times or more. The J gene is TRBJ2-1, the V gene TRBV6-2 or TRBV6-3; D ambiguous. Germline values: CDR1 MNHEY, CDR2 SVGEGT. Trimming took off 4 bases at V and 7 bases at J, with 14 bases between the two ends. The CDR3 sequence is 14 residues long. Here the CDR3 reads CASSLRPGENEQFF. CDR3 nucleotide sequence: TGTGCCAGCAGTTTGCGGCCCGGCGAGAATGAGCAGTTCTTC.

This clone was observed many times. The V and J genes are TRBV4-2 and TRBJ2-7; the D gene is possibly TRBD2 (6 bases). The CDR3 extends over 16 amino acids. In germline, CDR1 is LGHNA, CDR2 YNFKEQ. The ends were cut back, 1 base at V and 4 bases at J, with 17 bases in the middle. The DNA for the CDR3 is TGTGCCAGCAGCCAAGTAGGTCGGGACTCGTCGTACGAGCAGTACTTC. Its protein product is CASSQVGRDSSYEQYF.

This clone came up many times. The chain joins TRBV5-1 to TRBJ1-1, with D unresolved. Between the trimmed V and J ends, which lost 1 base and 5 bases, there was a span of 9 bases. The CDR3 loop spans 13 amino acids. The germline gives CDR1 SGHRS, CDR2 YFSETQ. The CDR3, as DNA: TGCGCCAGCAGCTTGATGACTTGGACTGAAGCTTTCTTT. Translating gives CASSLMTWTEAFF.

This clone showed up many times. A read error may account for a junction end that differs from germline. The chain links TRBV4-3 to TRBJ1-1; D unresolved. This CDR3 is 13 amino acids long. Germline V gene data show CDR1 as LGHNA and CDR2 as YSLEER. The CDR3 DNA is TGCCCCAGCAGCCCCGCCAGGAACACTGAAGCTTTCTTT. This gives the protein CPSSPARNTEAFF.

This clone was counted many times. The V gene is TRBV6-2 or TRBV6-3, the J gene TRBJ1-2; no clear D. Germline V gene data show CDR1 as MNHEY and CDR2 as SVGEGT. V was shortened by 0 bases and J by 8 bases, with 4 bases between the two germline ends. The CDR3 contains 11 residues. CDR3 sequence reads: CASSYSRGYTF. As DNA, the CDR3 is TGTGCCAGCAGTTACTCGCGCGGCTACACCTTC.

This clone showed up many times. This chain joins TRBV6-1 and TRBJ2-3, with 8 bases identical to TRBD1. The germline V gene encodes CDR1 MNHNS and CDR2 SASEGT. The CDR3 contains 13 residues. V trimming: 4 bases; J trimming: 7 bases; junction bases outside the gene matches: 4. The CDR3 reads CASSGQGANTQYF. The CDR3 nucleotides read TGTGCCAGCAGTGGTCAGGGGGCAAATACGCAGTATTTT.

This clone was observed many times. The CDR3: CASSPDRAGSNQPQHF. In DNA form, the CDR3 reads TGTGCCAGCTCACCTGACAGGGCTGGTAGCAATCAGCCCCAGCATTTT. The chain employs TRBV18 and TRBJ1-5; 7 positions match TRBD1. In germline, CDR1 is KGHSH, CDR2 LQKENI. This CDR3 spans 16 amino acids. The trim removed 3 bases at V and 0 bases at J, leaving 5 bases unmatched. Full variable domain (missing parts from reference TRBV18 and TRBJ1-5): NAGVMQNPRHLVRRRGQEARLRCSPMKGHSHVYWYRQLPEEGLKFMVYLQKENIIDESGMPKERFSAEFPKEGPSILRIQQVVRGDSAAYFCASSPDRAGSNQPQHFGDGTRLSIL.

This clone was counted between two and nine times. V and J are TRBV7-2 and TRBJ2-5; D possibly corresponds to TRBD2 (5 bases). The end of the DNA aligns better with TRBJ2-7, so the J call may be wrong. This CDR3 comprises 14 residues. CDR1 and CDR2 (germline): SGHTA, FQGNSA. As DNA, the CDR3 is TGTGCCAGCAGCTTAAGGAGAGGGCCCTACGAGCAGTACTTC. Translation: CASSLRRGPYEQYF.

Ten or more counts support this clone. V and J are TRBV6-1 and TRBJ1-2; D gene unclear. V was shortened by 8 bases and J by 2 bases, with 6 bases between the two germline ends. There are 11 residues in the CDR3. Germline-derived CDR1 and CDR2 are MNHNS and SASEGT. The DNA of the CDR3 is TGTGCCAGCTCCCTCAACTATGGCTACACCTTC. Translation: CASSLNYGYTF.

This clone was detected many times. The rearrangement joins TRBV5-6 to TRBJ2-5; the D gene is possibly TRBD2 (6 bases). V lost 0 bases, J lost 1 base, and 13 bases lay in between. Germline V CDR1 and CDR2: SGHDT, YYEEEE. The CDR3 contains 16 residues. This CDR3 reads CASSLEWRGSQETQYF. The CDR3 nucleotides read TGTGCCAGCAGCTTGGAGTGGCGGGGAAGCCAAGAGACCCAGTACTTC. The whole variable domain, remainder taken from reference TRBV5-6 and TRBJ2-5, is DAGVTQSPTHLIKTRGQQVTLRCSPKSGHDTVSWYQQALGQGPQFIFQYYEEEERQRGNFPDRFSGHQFPNYSSELNVNALLLGDSALYLCASSLEWRGSQETQYFGPGTRLLVL.

This clone was seen repeatedly, ten times or more. The chain uses TRBV5-1 and TRBJ1-1; D call uncertain. Germline V gene lookup returns CDR1 SGHRS and CDR2 YFSETQ. The ends were cut back, 2 bases at V and 1 base at J, with 6 bases in the middle. The CDR3 runs to 13 residues. The CDR3 bases are TGCGCCAGCAGCTTTACGGGGAACACTGAAGCTTTCTTT. Protein sequence: CASSFTGNTEAFF.

The chain combines TRBV5-4 with TRBJ2-2, with D maybe TRBD1 (5 bases). Trimming stripped 7 bases from V and 0 bases from J, with 13 bases between. Germline CDR1 SGHNT, CDR2 YYREEE (reference sequence). The CDR3 spans 15 residues. CDR3 nucleotide sequence: TGTGCCAGCTGGCGCGCAGGGCCGAACACCGGGGAGCTGTTTTTT. This encodes CASWRAGPNTGELFF.

This clone rates as hyperexpanded (1% or more). This chain uses TRBV4-3 with TRBJ2-6, with a tentative D call TRBD1 (6 bases). Trimming pared 0 bases from V and 2 bases from J, leaving 26 bases between. The CDR3 totals 22 residues. Germline assignment: CDR1 LGHNA and CDR2 YSLEER. CDR3 residues: CASSQDLMTVDSLFAGANVLTF. The CDR3 DNA is TGCGCCAGCAGCCAAGATCTTATGACGGTGGACAGTTTATTTGCTGGGGCCAACGTCCTGACTTTC.

This clone was detected ten times or more. The V gene is TRBV28, the J gene TRBJ2-1; 9 bases line up with TRBD1. The V gene's germline CDR1 is MDHEN and CDR2 SYDVKM. The CDR3 has 16 amino acids. The ends lost 5 bases at V and 3 bases at J; junction bases unmatched: 8. This CDR3 reads CASSPLGTGSYNEQFF. DNA for the CDR3: TGTGCCAGCAGTCCGCTCGGGACAGGGAGCTACAATGAGCAGTTCTTC.

Many counts were recorded for this clone. V and J are TRBV5-1 and TRBJ2-1, with no clear D. Per the germline V gene, CDR1 is SGHRS and CDR2 is YFSETQ. V gave up 0 bases and J gave up 2 bases, with 12 bases separating them. This CDR3 spans 16 amino acids. CDR3 amino acids: CASSLEQVSTYNEQFF. The CDR3 nucleotides are TGCGCCAGCAGCTTGGAGCAGGTTTCGACCTACAATGAGCAGTTCTTC.

This clone was detected many times. This rearrangement joins TRBV28 to TRBJ2-5; 9 bases are shared with TRBD1. This CDR3 has 18 residues. Germline lookup yields CDR1 MDHEN and CDR2 SYDVKM. With V trimmed by 3 bases and J by 1 base, 12 bases remained unmatched. CDR3 sequence: CASSLEQGAPTSQETQYF. In DNA form, the CDR3 reads TGTGCCAGCAGTTTGGAACAGGGGGCTCCGACAAGCCAAGAGACCCAGTACTTC. Filled out from reference TRBV28 and TRBJ2-5, the complete variable domain reads DVKVTQSSRYLVKRTGEKVFLECVQDMDHENMFWYRQDPGLGLRLIYFSYDVKMKEKGDIPEGYSVSREKKERFSLILESASTNQTSMYLCASSLEQGAPTSQETQYFGPGTRLLVL.

This clone was seen repeatedly, ten times or more. The rearrangement links TRBV23-1 to TRBJ1-6; 7 bases agree with TRBD1. TRBV23-1 is placed among ORFs of uncertain function. The CDR3 runs 16 residues. V lost 9 bases to trimming and J lost 5 bases; unmatched junction nucleotides: 13. The CDR3 is CARGPTGTENNSPLHF. The CDR3 nucleotides read TGCGCCAGAGGACCTACCGGGACAGAGAATAATTCACCCCTCCACTTT.

This clone is labeled as medium-sized. V gene TRBV14 combines with J gene TRBJ1-1; D may be TRBD1 (5 bases). Trimming stripped 1 base from V and 9 bases from J, with 9 bases between. The CDR3 loop spans 12 amino acids. The germline V gene has CDR1 SGHDN and CDR2 FVKESK. The CDR3 is CASSQVAGKAFF. The CDR3 DNA is TGTGCCAGCAGCCAAGTCGCAGGGAAAGCTTTCTTT.

The sample holds many counts of this clone. The V call is TRBV30, the J call TRBJ1-3; TRBD1 matches at 10 bases. The V gene's germline CDR1 is GTSNPN and CDR2 SVGIG (reference sequence). With V trimmed by 5 bases and J by 0 bases, 10 bases remained unmatched. CDR3 length: 17 amino acids. CDR3 DNA sequence: TGTGCCTGGTCTCCCCGGGACAGGGGAAACTCTGGAAACACCATATATTTT. Protein product: CAWSPRDRGNSGNTIYF.

This clone was seen many times. The CDR3 sequence is CAWSVYPPGQGNSPLHF. The CDR3 DNA sequence: TGTGCCTGGAGTGTTTACCCCCCGGGACAGGGGAATTCACCCCTCCACTTT. This chain connects TRBV30 to TRBJ1-6, with TRBD1 identical over 10 bases. CDR1 GTSNPN and CDR2 SVGIG come from the germline V gene (reference sequence). The CDR3 consists of 17 residues. V was pared by 0 bases and J by 7 bases, with 9 bases of the junction left unmatched. The full variable domain, with the rest looked up from reference TRBV30 and TRBJ1-6, is SQTIHQWPATLVQPVGSPLSLECTVEGTSNPNLYWYRQAAGRGLQLLFYSVGIGQISSEVPQNLSASRPQDRQFILSSKKLLLSDSGFYLCAWSVYPPGQGNSPLHFGNGTRLTVT.

Many counts were recorded for this clone. The V and J genes are TRBV15 and TRBJ1-4, with a possible D match to TRBD1 (6 bases). Germline CDR1 is LNHNV and CDR2 is YYDKDF (reference sequence). The length of the CDR3 is 15 residues. Trimming stripped 3 bases from V and 4 bases from J, with 12 bases between. The CDR3 loop reads CATSRGKQGNEKLFF. The CDR3 DNA sequence: TGTGCCACCAGCAGGGGTAAACAGGGTAATGAAAAACTGTTTTTT.

This clone was seen at least ten times. The rearrangement uses TRBV5-4 and TRBJ2-5, with TRBD2 matching 8 bases. The CDR3 length is 13 residues. Germline lookup yields CDR1 SGHNT and CDR2 YYREEE (reference sequence). V was clipped by 6 bases and J by 3 bases; unmatched bases: 4. CDR3 DNA sequence: TGTGCCAGCACCTTTAGCGGGGAAGAGACCCAGTACTTC. Encoded protein: CASTFSGEETQYF.

This clone was seen many times. CDR3 loop: CASRNRSGSEQFF. As DNA, the CDR3 is TGTGCCAGCAGGAACAGGTCGGGCAGTGAGCAGTTCTTC. This chain links TRBV7-2 with TRBJ2-1, with a weak D call TRBD1 (5 bases). This CDR3 spans 13 amino acids. Germline V gives CDR1 SGHTA, CDR2 FQGNSA. Trimming removed 6 bases from V and 9 bases from J, with 15 bases in between.

This clone appeared many times. The rearrangement uses TRBV2 and TRBJ1-5, with 8 bases fitting TRBD1. This CDR3 has 14 amino acids. The germline V gene encodes CDR1 SNHLY and CDR2 FYNNEI. J lost 1 base, V lost 7 bases, and 3 bases had no gene match. The CDR3 nucleotides read TGTGCCAGCAACAACAGGGGGAGCAATCAGCCCCAGCATTTT. Amino acid sequence: CASNNRGSNQPQHF.

This clone came up many times. The genes are TRBV5-1 and TRBJ2-7; perhaps TRBD2 as D (6 bases). CDR3 length equals 14 residues. Germline-derived CDR1 and CDR2 are SGHRS and YFSETQ. V was shortened by 4 bases and J by 2 bases, with 13 bases between the two germline ends. The CDR3 is CASSQGGGTYEQYF. CDR3 bases: TGCGCCAGCAGCCAGGGTGGAGGGACCTACGAGCAGTACTTC.

This clone is labeled as medium-sized. In DNA, the CDR3 is TGTGCCACCCATCAGGGGGCTCTACCTGACGCTGAAGCTTTCTTT. The encoded protein is CATHQGALPDAEAFF. The genes are TRBV5-4 and TRBJ1-1, with TRBD1 matching over 8 bases. CDR3 length: 15 residues. Trimming removed 9 bases from V and 6 bases from J; junction bases left unmatched: 16. The germline V gene encodes CDR1 SGHNT and CDR2 YYREEE (reference sequence).

This clone occurred many times. The chain carries TRBV7-2 and TRBJ1-6; D may be TRBD1 (5 bases). CDR1 and CDR2 from the germline V gene are SGHTA and FQGNSA. V was pared by 1 base and J by 8 bases, with 9 bases between. The CDR3 runs to 14 residues. The CDR3 sequence is CASSLVPGYSPLHF. Written as DNA, the CDR3 is TGTGCCAGCAGCTTAGTTCCAGGGTATTCACCCCTCCACTTT.

The sample holds many counts of this clone. This chain links TRBV7-9 with TRBJ1-2; the D is unclear. Germline V gene sequence: CDR1 SEHNR, CDR2 FQNEAQ (reference sequence). The length of the CDR3 is 12 residues. The V gene lost 3 bases and the J gene lost 8 bases, with 10 bases spanning the gap. For the CDR3, the DNA is TGTGCCAGCAGCTTGCGCTCTGTCGGCTACACCTTC. Residues: CASSLRSVGYTF.